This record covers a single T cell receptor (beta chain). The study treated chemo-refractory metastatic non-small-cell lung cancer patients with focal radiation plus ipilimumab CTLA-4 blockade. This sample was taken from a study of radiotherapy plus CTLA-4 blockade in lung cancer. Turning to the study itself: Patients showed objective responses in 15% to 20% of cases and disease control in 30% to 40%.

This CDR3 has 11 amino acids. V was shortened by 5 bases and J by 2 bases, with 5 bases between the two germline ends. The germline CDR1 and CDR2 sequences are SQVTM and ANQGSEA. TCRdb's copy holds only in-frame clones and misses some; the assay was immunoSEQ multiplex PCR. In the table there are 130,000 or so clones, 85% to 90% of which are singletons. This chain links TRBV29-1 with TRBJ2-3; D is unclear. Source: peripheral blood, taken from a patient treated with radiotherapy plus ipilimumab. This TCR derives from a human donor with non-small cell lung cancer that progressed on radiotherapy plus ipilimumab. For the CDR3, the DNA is TGCAGCGTTTTCGTCACAGATACGCAGTATTTT. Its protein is CSVFVTDTQYF.